This TCR beta chain was documented in a study of T cells in Graves' hyperthyroidism and ophthalmopathy. Regarding the study as a whole: The model anticipated ophthalmopathy a median 6.5 months pre-onset. Among thyroid clonotypes expanded above 0.001, most also appeared in blood.

The table lists this clonotype with many counts. Its antigen is undetermined. Amplified regions were TCR beta CDR3 sequences from RNA transcripts. The study used the HTBI primer set for a first-round RT-PCR of the TCR CDR3. TCRdb fed the multiplex PCR reads into MiXCR, producing one record per CDR3 protein. The sample includes 500,000 to 650,000 distinct CDR3 sequences, about 15% of them seen just once. The V end was cut by 0 bases, the J end by 4 bases, with 16 bases between. This CDR3 is built from 17 residues. Germline V gene data show CDR1 as LGHDT and CDR2 as YNNKEL (reference sequence). Graves' hyperthyroidism was deemed stable absent ophthalmopathy progression within 18 months. Diagnoses used clinical symptoms, serum thyroxine and TRAb, thyroid ultrasound and orbital computed tomography.

The clonotype was recovered from a woman between 40 and 55 years old with Graves' hyperthyroidism. Sequenced: blood. The chain couples TRBV3-1 to TRBJ2-1; TRBD2 is a possible D gene (6 bases). In nucleotides, the CDR3 is TGTGCCAGCAGCCAAGATATTGGGAGGTATTCGTACAATGAGCAGTTCTTC. Translation: CASSQDIGRYSYNEQFF.